The T cell receptor beta chain described here comes from a study of tumor-infiltrating lymphocytes in primary liver carcinoma. Study as a whole: Tumors were stage T1-T3 N0M0, about 4 to 11 cm across. Study-level findings and limits: It was in tumors, not blood, that the top-250-clone fraction was significantly higher (p = 0.039).

On this clonotype itself: The antigen is not known.

The researchers produced TCR beta cDNA from approximately 0.45 ug total RNA with a constant-region primer. Three nested multiplex PCR rounds, a slightly modified ARM-PCR, produced the libraries for TCR beta. From the multiplex PCR reads, TCRdb called clonotypes with MiXCR, one entry per CDR3 protein. The sample gives about 330,000 distinct CDR3 sequences, around 60% of which show up once; under 8% is in the top ten. Blood RNA came from unsorted whole blood; germline DNA was also extracted. Every patient had chronic HBV infection and was treatment-naive. The specimen was peripheral blood. This sequence originates from a man in his forties with primary liver carcinoma and hepatitis B virus infection.

CDR3 in DNA: TGCGCCAGCAGCTTAAGACTAGCGGGGACCCTCGACGAGCAGTACTTC. This gives the protein CASSLRLAGTLDEQYF. The genes are TRBV5-1 and TRBJ2-7; 11 nucleotides match TRBD2. V trimming: 2 bases; J trimming: 5 bases; junction bases outside the gene matches: 9. CDR3 size: 16 residues. Germline CDR1 and CDR2: SGHRS and YFSETQ.